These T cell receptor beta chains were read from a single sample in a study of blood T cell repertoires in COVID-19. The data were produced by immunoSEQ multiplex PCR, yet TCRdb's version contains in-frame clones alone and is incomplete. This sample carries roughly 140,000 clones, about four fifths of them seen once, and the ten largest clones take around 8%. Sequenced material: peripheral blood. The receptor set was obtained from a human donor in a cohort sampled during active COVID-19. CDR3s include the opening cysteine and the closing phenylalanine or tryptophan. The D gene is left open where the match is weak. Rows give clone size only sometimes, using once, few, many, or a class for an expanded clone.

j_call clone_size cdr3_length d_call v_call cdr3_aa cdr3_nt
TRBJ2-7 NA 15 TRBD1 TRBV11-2 CASSPDRGVGGEQYF TGTGCCAGCAGCCCCGACAGGGGTGTAGGAGGCGAGCAGTACTTC
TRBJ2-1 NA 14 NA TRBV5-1 CASSAGTLGNEQFF TGCGCCAGCAGCGCCGGGACTCTGGGCAATGAGCAGTTCTTC
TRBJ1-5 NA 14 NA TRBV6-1 CASSEARGNQPQHF TGTGCCAGCAGTGAAGCTAGGGGGAATCAGCCCCAGCATTTT
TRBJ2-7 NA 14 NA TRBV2 CASSENRDSYEQYF TGTGCCAGCAGTGAAAACAGGGACTCCTACGAGCAGTACTTC
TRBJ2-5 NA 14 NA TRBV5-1 CASRLRAISETQYF TGCGCCAGCAGGTTGAGAGCTATTTCGGAGACCCAGTACTTC
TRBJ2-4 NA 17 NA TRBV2 CASSEWGGRAAKNIQYF TGTGCCAGCAGTGAATGGGGGGGGCGGGCAGCCAAAAACATTCAGTACTTC
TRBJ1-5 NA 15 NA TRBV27 CASSLSPQSNQPQHF TGTGCCAGCAGTTTATCTCCACAGAGCAATCAGCCCCAGCATTTT
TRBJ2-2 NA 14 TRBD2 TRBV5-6 CASSLDLAAGELFF TGTGCCAGCAGCTTGGACCTAGCGGCCGGGGAGCTGTTTTTT
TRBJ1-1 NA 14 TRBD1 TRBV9 CASSVEQGGTEAFF TGTGCCAGCAGCGTAGAACAGGGGGGCACTGAAGCTTTCTTT
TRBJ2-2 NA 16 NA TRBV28 CASTHSGTPHSGELFF TGTGCCAGCACCCACTCGGGGACACCACATTCCGGGGAGCTGTTTTTT
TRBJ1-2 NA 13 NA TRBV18 CASSPQGGNGYTF TGTGCCAGCTCACCACAGGGAGGGAATGGCTACACCTTC
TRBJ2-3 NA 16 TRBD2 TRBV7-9 CASSLGLAASTDTQYF TGTGCCAGCAGCTTGGGACTAGCGGCTAGCACAGATACGCAGTATTTT
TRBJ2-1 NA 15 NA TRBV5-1 CASSLRAGDGNEQFF TGCGCCAGCAGCTTGAGGGCAGGGGACGGCAATGAGCAGTTCTTC
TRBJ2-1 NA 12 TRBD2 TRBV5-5 CASSPGGNEQFF TGTGCCAGCAGCCCCGGGGGGAATGAGCAGTTCTTC
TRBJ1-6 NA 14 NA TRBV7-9 CASSLVQDNSPLHF TGTGCCAGCAGCTTAGTACAGGATAATTCACCCCTCCACTTT
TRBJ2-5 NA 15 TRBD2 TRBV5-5 CASSLRRGGLETQYF TGTGCCAGCAGCTTGAGGCGGGGGGGCCTGGAGACCCAGTACTTC
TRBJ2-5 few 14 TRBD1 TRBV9 CASSAGTGSETQYF TGTGCCAGCAGCGCGGGGACAGGGTCGGAGACCCAGTACTTC
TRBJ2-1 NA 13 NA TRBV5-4 CASSLSQNNEQFF TGTGCCAGCAGCTTGTCACAGAACAATGAGCAGTTCTTC
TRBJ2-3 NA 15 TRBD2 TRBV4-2 CASRLGSGGTDTQYF TGTGCCAGCAGGTTAGGGAGCGGGGGCACAGATACGCAGTATTTT
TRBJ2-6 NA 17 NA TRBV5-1 CASSLWSRPSGANVLTF TGCGCCAGCAGCTTGTGGTCGCGGCCCTCTGGGGCCAACGTCCTGACTTTC
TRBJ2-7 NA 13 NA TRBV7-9 CASSRDFSYEQYF TGTGCCAGCAGTCGGGATTTCTCCTACGAGCAGTACTTC
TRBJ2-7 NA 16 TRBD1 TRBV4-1 CASSRGPGQGAYEQYF TGCGCCAGCAGCCGCGGACCGGGACAGGGGGCTTATGAGCAGTACTTC
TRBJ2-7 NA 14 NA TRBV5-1 CASSFRRGPYEQYF TGCGCCAGCAGCTTTAGGAGGGGGCCGTACGAGCAGTACTTC
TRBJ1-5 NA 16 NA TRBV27 CASSYIGGSSNQPQHF TGTGCCAGCAGCTATATCGGGGGGTCTAGCAATCAGCCCCAGCATTTT
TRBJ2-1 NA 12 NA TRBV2 CASSLTGNEQFF TGTGCCAGCAGTCTGACGGGGAATGAGCAGTTCTTC
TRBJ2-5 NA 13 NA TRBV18 CASSPRQQETQYF TGTGCCAGCTCACCACGGCAGCAAGAGACCCAGTACTTC
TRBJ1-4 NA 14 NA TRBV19 CATAEGAGIEKLFF TGTGCCACCGCGGAAGGGGCAGGGATTGAAAAACTGTTTTTT
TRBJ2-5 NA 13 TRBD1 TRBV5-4 CASSQDREETQYF TGTGCCAGCAGCCAGGACAGGGAAGAGACCCAGTACTTC
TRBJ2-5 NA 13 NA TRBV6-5 CASGAGDQETQYF TGTGCCAGCGGCGCAGGGGACCAAGAGACCCAGTACTTC
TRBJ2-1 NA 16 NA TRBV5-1 CASSLAFSPTGDEQFF TGCGCCAGCAGCTTGGCCTTTAGTCCTACAGGTGATGAGCAGTTCTTC
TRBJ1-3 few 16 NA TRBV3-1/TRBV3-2 CASSQDQASTGNTIYF TGTGCCAGCAGCCAAGACCAGGCCAGCACTGGAAACACCATATATTTT
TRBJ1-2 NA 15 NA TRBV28 CASLPGGRLDYGYTF TGTGCCAGCCTTCCCGGGGGGCGATTGGACTATGGCTACACCTTC
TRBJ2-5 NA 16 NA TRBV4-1 CASSQDRGKGQETQYF TGCGCCAGCAGCCAAGATAGGGGAAAAGGCCAAGAGACCCAGTACTTC
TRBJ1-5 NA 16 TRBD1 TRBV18 CASSLPGTGGNQPQHF TGTGCCAGCTCACTACCCGGGACAGGGGGCAATCAGCCCCAGCATTTT
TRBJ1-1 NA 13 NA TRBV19 CASSPGPNTEAFF TGTGCCAGTAGTCCGGGTCCGAACACTGAAGCTTTCTTT
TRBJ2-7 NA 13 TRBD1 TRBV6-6 CASIRTGDHEQYF TGTGCCAGCATTAGGACAGGGGACCACGAGCAGTACTTC
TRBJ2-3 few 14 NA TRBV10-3 CAISEGSTGDTQYF TGTGCCATCAGTGAGGGCAGTACCGGGGATACGCAGTATTTT